This T cell receptor (beta chain) is from a study of preoperative IRX-2 immunotherapy in early breast cancer (dated by TCRdb to between 2017 and 2020). From cysteine to phenylalanine, the CDR3 is 14 amino acids long. Kept here is only the CDR3 DNA, which spans 42 bases and is read in frame from base 1. From the germline V gene, CDR1 is SGHVS and CDR2 is FQNEAQ. Sample treatment or condition, as interpreted from the label and publication: preoperative locoregional IRX-2 cytokine immunotherapy. The samples were obtained from a phase Ib study that tested preoperative, locoregional IRX-2 cytokine immunotherapy meant to prime immune responses. Patients with early-stage breast cancer who were given IRX-2 before surgery served as donors. The method behind the library was the immunoSEQ multiplex PCR assay. The table comes from immuneACCESS by way of TCRdb, which keeps in-frame sequences with V and J called. Part of the clones is missing from these tables; in studies checked, under half for an unresolved V gene and the rest for unknown reasons. The sample table contains fewer than 25,000 clones; only one count was recorded for about 90% of them. The ten largest clonotypes hold about 30% of the sample.

As to this clone: Its antigen remains unidentified. The junction differs from germline at one of its ends, possibly a read error. Other DNA sequences in the sample encode the same CDR3.

The sequenced sample was tumor tissue, obtained after IRX-2 immunotherapy. This TCR was sampled from a human donor with breast cancer. Rearrangement joined TRBV7-8 to TRBJ1-1; 5 matching bases give a weak D call of TRBD1. CDR3 reads: CASSFLGGNTEAFF. The DNA reads TGTGCCAGCAGCTTCCTGGGGGGAAACACTGAGGCTTTCTTT.